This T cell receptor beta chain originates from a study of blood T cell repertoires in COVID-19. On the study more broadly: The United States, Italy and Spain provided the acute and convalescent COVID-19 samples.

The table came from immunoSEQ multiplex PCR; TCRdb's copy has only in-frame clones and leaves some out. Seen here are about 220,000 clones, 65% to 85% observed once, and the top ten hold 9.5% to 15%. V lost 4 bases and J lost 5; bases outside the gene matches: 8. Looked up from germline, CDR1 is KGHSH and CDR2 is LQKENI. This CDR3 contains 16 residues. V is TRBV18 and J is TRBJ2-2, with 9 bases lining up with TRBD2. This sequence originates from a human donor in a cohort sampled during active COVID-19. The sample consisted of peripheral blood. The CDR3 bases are TGTGCCAGCTCACTGCGGCTAGCGGGACTAACCGGGGAGCTGTTTTTT. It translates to CASSLRLAGLTGELFF.